The entry below gives a single T cell receptor beta chain sequence along with its context. The antigen is not known. RNA transcripts provided the source from which TCR beta CDR3 regions were amplified. RT-PCR in the first round (using the HTBI primer set) targeted the TCR CDR3. TCRdb re-analysed the multiplex PCR reads in MiXCR, keeping a single row per CDR3 protein. This repertoire shows nearly 110,000 distinct CDR3 sequences, around a sixth found once; its top ten account for about 40%. This record belongs to a study of T cells in Graves' hyperthyroidism and ophthalmopathy. General study results and limits: Most thyroid-expanded clonotypes above 0.001 were also found in blood.

The CDR3 contains 15 residues. With 1 base removed from V and 4 bases from J, the gap between germline ends came to 11 bases. The germline V gene encodes CDR1 LNHDA and CDR2 SQIVND (reference sequence). The sequence came from a woman in her fifties or sixties with Graves' hyperthyroidism. The sequenced sample consisted of blood. This chain joins TRBV19 and TRBJ2-1; D gene ambiguous. CDR3 in DNA: TGTGCCAGTAGTATAGGGGCACTGACTTACAATGAGCAGTTCTTC. Translation gives CASSIGALTYNEQFF.